This TCR beta chain was profiled in a study of blood T cell repertoires in COVID-19 (dated by TCRdb to 2018 to 2020). As for the study more broadly: Collaborator samples came from the United States, Italy and Spain and covered acute and convalescent phases of COVID-19. Nearly every sample came with metadata listing a de-identified subject ID, COVID-19 status, age in years and sex. The material from the prospective study consisted of cDNA or gDNA derived from T cells, B-cell-depleted T cells, or PBMCs. Samples were obtained from the ongoing ImmuneRACE study (first 160 participants) and from over a thousand subjects provided by 6 global collaborators. Where available, HLA class I and class II types were taken from metadata supplied by the sample provider and were not determined by assay-based typing. Subjects who had been exposed to COVID-19, were actively infected with it, or had recovered from it provided the deeply sampled blood TCRbeta repertoires that made up the dataset. The repertoires were released in a freely available public database intended as a resource for research on the immune response to SARS-CoV-2.

Sequences SGHTS (CDR1) and YDEGEE (CDR2) are obtained from the germline V gene. Germline trimming: 5 bases from V, 1 base from J; junction bases outside gene matches: 12. The CDR3 runs 17 amino acids, cysteine and phenylalanine included. Only CDR3 DNA remains: 51 bases, in frame from the first base. Enrolling through a virtual design, the prospective study's participants ranged in age from roughly 18 to 89 years and lived across about two dozen United States geographic areas. Cohort assignment in the prospective study relied on participant-reported clinical history from a screening survey and a study questionnaire. Each participant in the prospective study had whole blood, serum and a nasopharyngeal or oropharyngeal swab collected by mobile phlebotomists. Prospective study participants could optionally give additional blood draws and questionnaires over an approximately two-month period. Before DNA extraction, prospective study blood samples were shipped either frozen or at room temperature.

General conclusions and limits of the study: Clinical and demographic metadata were provided uncurated, with the amount varying by source and participant.

The immunoSEQ Assay, a bias-controlled multiplex PCR, was used to amplify TCRbeta CDR3 regions from genomic DNA. For the original study's pipeline: Nucleated cell counts per sample were estimated from amplification of reference gene primers within the assay. Sequence reads were collapsed and filtered to measure the absolute abundance of every unique TCRbeta CDR3 rearrangement. For each sample, productive Simpson clonality was calculated as the square root of Simpson's diversity index over productive rearrangements. TCRdb took over this immuneACCESS table, retaining in-frame rearrangements with V and J assigned. Such tables are incomplete; in checked studies, under half of the missing clones stem from an unresolved V gene, and the remainder is unexplained. Clone size and V and J calls were adopted from that table, with D and trimming inferred from the DNA. In this sample the table shows a few hundred thousand clones, around 85% of which occur a single time. The top ten clones comprise 3.8% of the sample.

On this clone itself: No cognate antigen has been identified for it. One base away there is no much larger clone; base qualities are not given.

This TCR derives from a woman aged 40 to 55 with acute COVID-19. This chain joins TRBV5-8 to TRBJ1-5; a stretch of 7 junction bases matches TRBD1. The specimen sequenced was PBMCs or T cells enriched from blood (not recorded which). The sequenced DNA: TGTGCCAGCAGTCCGGCAGGGGGGAGTTTGAGCAATCAGCCCCAGCATTTT. Translation gives CASSPAGGSLSNQPQHF.